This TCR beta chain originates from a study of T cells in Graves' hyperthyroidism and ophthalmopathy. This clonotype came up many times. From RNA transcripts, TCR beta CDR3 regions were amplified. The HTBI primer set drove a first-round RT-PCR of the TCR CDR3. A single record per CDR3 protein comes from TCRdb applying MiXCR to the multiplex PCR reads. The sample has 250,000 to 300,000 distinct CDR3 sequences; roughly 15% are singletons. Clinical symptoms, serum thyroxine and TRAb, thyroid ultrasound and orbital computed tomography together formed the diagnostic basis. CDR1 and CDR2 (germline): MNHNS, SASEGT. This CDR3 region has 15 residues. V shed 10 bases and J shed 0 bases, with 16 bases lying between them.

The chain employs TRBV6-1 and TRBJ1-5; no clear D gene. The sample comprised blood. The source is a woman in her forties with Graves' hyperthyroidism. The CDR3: CATTTDGNSNQPQHF. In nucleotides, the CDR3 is TGTGCCACCACGACTGACGGTAATAGCAATCAGCCCCAGCATTTT.